This TCR beta chain was found in a study of cytomegalovirus exposure and HLA in healthy donors. PCR primers comprised 60 Vbeta and 13 Jbeta primers. The assay was immunoSEQ multiplex PCR, and TCRdb's table has in-frame clones only and misses some. This table has roughly 200,000 clones, 75% to 85% appearing once. Findings of the study overall: 87-base-pair reads could not separate some V segments, including TRBV6-2 and TRBV6-3. Apart from CMV serostatus, no immune exposure information was available.

CDR3 length: 15 residues. The V gene's germline CDR1 is LNHDA and CDR2 SQIVND (reference sequence). Remarks on this clone: Antigen unknown. Its ends do not fully match the called genes, so a read error is possible. This specimen includes other DNA sequences encoding the same CDR3.

Nominally healthy donors provided the samples, though records likely missed some immune exposures. Sequences were obtained from PBMCs. The receptor was isolated from a woman aged 55-70 years in good health and CMV-seropositive. V and J are TRBV19 and TRBJ1-1; 8 bases are a match to TRBD1. The CDR3: CASDQTGAPRTEAFF. CDR3 bases: TGTGCCAGTGATCAGACAGGGGCCCCTCGCACTGAAGCCTTCTTT.